This TCR beta chain was sequenced during a study of PD-L1 blockade in urothelial cancer. Study information: The median T cell count in blood samples was roughly 140,000.

CDR3 length: 16 residues. From germline, CDR1 is SGHVS and CDR2 FQNEAQ. The V and J ends lost 4 bases and 5 bases, in that order; junction bases with no gene match: 3. This clone was seen a few times. TCRdb keeps only in-frame clones here, not all; method: immunoSEQ multiplex PCR. This table has 40,000 or so clones, 70% to 85% appearing once. The sequences come from PBMCs, collected around atezolizumab (anti-PD-L1) treatment. The chain combines TRBV7-8 with TRBJ2-2; TRBD2 agrees at 14 bases. This TCR came from a man aged 70 or older with urothelial cancer. The CDR3 DNA sequence: TGTGCCAGCAGCTCCTGGACTAGCGGGAGGACCGGGGAGCTGTTTTTT. It translates to CASSSWTSGRTGELFF.